This T cell receptor (beta chain) emerged from a study of blood T cell repertoires in COVID-19. Whole-study context: Some COVID-19 samples were acute and others convalescent; all came from the United States, Italy and Spain. From T cells, B-cell-depleted T cells, or PBMCs came the material, which was cDNA or gDNA.

This CDR3 spans 16 amino acids. CDR1 is SGHRS, CDR2 YFSETQ, per germline. The V and J ends lost 1 base and 4 bases, in that order; junction bases with no gene match: 3. In the original analysis: Reference gene primer amplification gave estimated nucleated cell counts. Assay used: immunoSEQ multiplex PCR; TCRdb lists only in-frame clones, some missing. The V and J calls and clone size were taken over from that table, and D and trimming were inferred from the DNA. The sample consists of approximately 460,000 clones, 89% of them appearing once. Seattle cases were enrolled at active infection and followed longitudinally.

The sample was peripheral blood. The chain has TRBV5-1 and TRBJ2-1; 12 bases are shared with TRBD2. This clonotype was obtained from a man aged 18 to 30 with COVID-19, enrolled during active disease. CDR3 region: CASSLSSGGGYNEQFF. CDR3 in DNA: TGCGCCAGCAGCTTGTCTAGCGGGGGGGGATACAATGAGCAGTTCTTC.